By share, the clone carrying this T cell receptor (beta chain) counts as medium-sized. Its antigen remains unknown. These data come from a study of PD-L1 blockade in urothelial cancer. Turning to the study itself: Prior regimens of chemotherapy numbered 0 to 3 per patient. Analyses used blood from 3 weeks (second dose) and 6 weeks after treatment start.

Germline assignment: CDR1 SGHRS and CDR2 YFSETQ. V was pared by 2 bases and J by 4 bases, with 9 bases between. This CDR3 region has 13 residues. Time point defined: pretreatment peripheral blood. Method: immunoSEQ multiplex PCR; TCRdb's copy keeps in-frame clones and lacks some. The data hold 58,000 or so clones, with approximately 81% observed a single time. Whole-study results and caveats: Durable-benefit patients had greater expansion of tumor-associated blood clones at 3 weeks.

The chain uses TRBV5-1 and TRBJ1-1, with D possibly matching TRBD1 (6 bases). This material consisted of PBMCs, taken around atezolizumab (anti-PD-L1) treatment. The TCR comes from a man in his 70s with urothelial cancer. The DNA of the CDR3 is TGCGCCAGCAGCTTTAAAGGGGGCACTGAAGCTTTCTTT. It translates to CASSFKGGTEAFF.